This T cell receptor beta chain was profiled in a study of cytomegalovirus exposure and HLA in healthy donors (dated by TCRdb to the late 2010s). Study-level background: In an earlier analysis of several hundred of the donors, roughly 300 Gb of sequence data and approximately 120 million unique TCR beta sequences from 180 million or so T cells were reported. An early release that covered some 640 HLA-typed donors contained approximately 300 gigabases of sequencing data and 65 million to 100 million unique TCR sequences. The genetic ancestry cluster associated with self-reported Caucasian donors included 70% to 85% of the roughly 410 genotyped donors. The study was designed to test whether signatures of past pathogen exposure could be identified by cataloging public T cell receptors. The study profiled the T cell repertoires of hundreds of subjects by immunosequencing and related them to cytomegalovirus serostatus. Besides the first cohort of 666 subjects, a separate validation cohort made up of over 100 different subjects was used. To predict cytomegalovirus infection status, the study combined high-throughput TCR immunosequencing, statistical association of individual TCRs with disease status, and machine learning. A later analysis re-analyzed previously published TCR beta repertoires from roughly 690 donors and added high-resolution HLA genotyping to study TCR occurrence patterns. In the later analysis, no new phenotypic data were used to find candidate immune exposures; instead, reliance was placed on TCR beta sequences and their occurrence across donors. An earlier analysis of some 500 of the donors used high-throughput TCR beta sequencing to judge whether each TCR beta V gene segment behaved as functional or pseudogenic. Donor age, sex, ethnicity and CMV serostatus were compiled alongside the repertoire data. In a later genetic analysis, genome-wide SNP genotypes for about three fifths of the roughly 670 donors were used, and that subset was treated as a discovery cohort. All discovery cohort repertoires had been generated on a single sequencing platform. HLA typing included class I and class II loci at four-digit resolution. Typing coverage varied by locus: 629-630 donors for A, B, C, DRB1 and DQB1; approximately 560 for DQA1; 600 to 610 for DPA1; roughly 450 for DPB1. Because of strong linkage in the cohort, roughly five DR-DQ haplotypes were treated as single units for association and clustering. Across some 400 genotyped donors of the cohort, an average of about 250,000 unique TCR beta nucleotide sequences per donor were sequenced, and around 20% of those sequences were non-productive. General study outcomes and caveats: CMV serostatus was the only immune exposure information available for the cohort. An earlier analysis of 450 to 750 of the donors showed that most TCR beta V segments appeared in productive rearrangements either about 87% or about 30% of the time, which broadly matched IMGT annotations. Most CMV-associated TCR beta chains appeared to be HLA-restricted in a later analysis, and the HLA associations seemed to be driven largely by CMV exposure. An association between a missense DCLRE1C variant and V-gene and J-gene trimming of TCR beta chains was found in a later genetic analysis and replicated in an independent cohort. The study gave a list of under 200 TCR beta chains associated with cytomegalovirus. Linkage disequilibrium might explain the correlated functional status among segregating V segments, but an unknown experimental factor could not be excluded. Roughly 15 rarely observed V segments, including chromosome 9 orphons, were excluded from the earlier analysis of several hundred of the donors because counts were too low. It was suggested by the authors that the approach could potentially be generalized to other disease states and immunological phenotypes. A later analysis reported that several top co-occurrence clusters appeared linked to parvovirus B19, influenza, CMV and Epstein-Barr virus. In a later analysis, the rate of TCR association differed among HLA loci, with DRB1 alleles having the most associated TCRs and HLA-C alleles having the fewest. In a later genetic analysis, fewer N-insertions in productive TCRs were reported among donors in an Asian-associated ancestry cluster than the approximately 630-donor mean. Most TCR sequences were seen in very few donors, while some public TCRs were found in many individuals. Because HLA typing was missing for some donors at each locus, association tests included only the typed subset. When HLA alleles, especially DR and DQ, strongly co-occurred, TCR associations were difficult to assign to individual alleles. The presence/absence analyses assumed that sequencing depth was roughly uniform across donors, and that assumption may not be true. A few of the identified cytomegalovirus-associated TCR beta chains were confirmed in vitro to be specific for cytomegalovirus antigens. Specific HLA alleles were associated with over 15,000 TCR beta sequences at a false discovery rate of 0.05 in a later analysis. The 87-base-pair reads could not distinguish some IMGT-functional V segments, including TRBV6-2 and TRBV6-3, so those segments were excluded. A cluster of highly shared sequence variants was judged likely to represent a technical artifact of the sequencing pipeline. The classifier was reported to diagnose cytomegalovirus status with high specificity and sensitivity in both the original and validation cohorts. A further reported finding was that TCR beta sequences accurately predicted the HLA-A and HLA-B alleles for most subjects in the first cohort. A later analysis found that HLA-associated TCR beta chains were more clonally expanded and had lower generation probabilities than equally common non-associated chains. Only TCR beta chains were sequenced in this cohort, and the absence of alpha or paired-chain data limited detectable features.

Concerning this clone: Its antigen is still unknown. No base-level quality is on record; no much larger clone is a single base apart.

Library preparation was by the immunoSEQ multiplex PCR assay. A mixture of 60 forward primers for TCR Vbeta segments and 13 reverse primers for TCR Jbeta segments was used in the multiplex PCR. Amplification of the CDR3 region of rearranged TCR beta genes was performed with a multiplex PCR assay on genomic DNA. Amplified TCR beta libraries were sequenced as 87-base-pair reads on the Illumina HiSeq System. Per the original workflow: A later analysis tallied roughly 76 million unique TCR beta chains across the 666 repertoires, and around 12 million of those chains were shared by two or more donors. To remove PCR and sequencing errors, raw reads were error-corrected and collapsed into unique sequences using a nearest-neighbor algorithm that merged closely related sequences. To assign V, D and J gene segments, CDR3 sequences were aligned to IMGT reference sequences. For a sequence to be retained, a match of at least six nucleotides was required to both a V gene segment and a J gene segment. Rearrangements were called productive when the CDR3 lacked stop codons and stayed in frame with V and J; all others were non-productive. Following IMGT convention, CDR3 was defined as the stretch from the second conserved V-encoded cysteine up to the conserved J-encoded phenylalanine. The earlier analysis of approximately 590 of the donors excluded any sequence lacking an unambiguous match to a single V gene segment. An earlier analysis of around 600 of the donors classified V segments as functional when productive rearrangements were above 56.7% and as segregating when the standard deviation between donors was above 5%. A statistical classification framework was developed to diagnose cytomegalovirus status using the catalog of TCR beta chain sequences. A later analysis assigned V and J genes by comparing TCR nucleotide sequences with IMGT/GENE-DB human TR gene sequences. A later analysis assigned CDR3 sequences and most-parsimonious VDJ recombination scenarios with the TCRdist pipeline. In a later analysis, every TCR beta chain was defined by the combination of its CDR3 amino acid sequence and its V-gene family, and reads without a unique V-gene family were dropped. A later analysis removed 500 to 650 highly shared, low-generation-probability nucleotide sequences to deal with suspected cross-contamination and a sequencing artifact. In a later analysis, a clonal expansion index for each public chain was calculated from normalized within-repertoire ranks of inferred template counts. In a later analysis, generation probabilities were computed with a VDJ recombination model fitted to out-of-frame rearrangements, and the resulting probabilities were checked against IGoR. In a later analysis, TCR-TCR, TCR-HLA and TCR-CMV co-occurrence was scored with hypergeometric tests, and a repertoire-size bias correction was applied to TCR pairs. In a later analysis, false discovery rates were estimated by permuting HLA or CMV assignments 20 times. In a later analysis, co-occurring TCRs were grouped using DBSCAN, with TCRdist sequence similarity added in when clustering inside HLA-allele-positive subsets. Co-occurrence clustering excluded repertoires with fewer than 30,000 or more than 120,000 public chains, plus five with anomalous nucleotide sharing. Imported from immuneACCESS, the table was reduced by TCRdb to in-frame sequences with V and J called. These copies leave out some clones; in studies compared against another copy, an unresolved V gene accounts for under half, and the cause of the remainder is not known. Clonal size and the V and J genes are those of that table, whereas D and trimming came from the DNA. The sample contains about 150,000 clones, nearly 80% of them found a single time. Clones ranked in the top ten supply roughly 0.7% of the sample.

The germline V gene supplies CDR1 SGHRS and CDR2 YFSETQ. From the cysteine through the phenylalanine, the CDR3 covers 15 amino acids. This entry keeps only the CDR3 DNA: 45 bases, framed from base 1. V drops 0 bases and J drops 1 base, leaving 8 bases in between. In total, just over 650 healthy bone marrow donors made up the cohort. All cohort members were sampled while nominally healthy, although unrecorded immune exposures were likely present. The donor was CMV seronegative and belonged to the group of over 350 seronegative cohort members. Each donor provided a peripheral blood sample, and peripheral blood mononuclear cells were used for TCR beta sequencing. The Qiagen DNeasy Blood Extraction Kit was used to extract genomic DNA from the blood cell samples.

This sequence originates from a male donor in good health and CMV-seronegative. The rearrangement joined TRBV5-1 to TRBJ2-4, with the D gene uncertain. Sequenced: PBMCs. The sequenced DNA is TGCGCCAGCAGCTTGGTAGCCCATGCCAAAAACATTCAGTACTTC. The resulting protein is CASSLVAHAKNIQYF.